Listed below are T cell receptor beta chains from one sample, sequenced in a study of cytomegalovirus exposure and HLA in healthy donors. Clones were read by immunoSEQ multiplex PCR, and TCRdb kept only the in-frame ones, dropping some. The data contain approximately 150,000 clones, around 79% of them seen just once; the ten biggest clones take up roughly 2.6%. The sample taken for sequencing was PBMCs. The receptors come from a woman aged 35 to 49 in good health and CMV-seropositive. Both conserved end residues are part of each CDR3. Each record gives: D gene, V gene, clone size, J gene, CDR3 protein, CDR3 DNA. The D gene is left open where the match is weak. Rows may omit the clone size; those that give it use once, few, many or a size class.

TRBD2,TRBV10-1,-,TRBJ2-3,CASSEPGGPQYF,TGCGCCAGCAGTGAGCCGGGGGGTCCGCAGTATTTT
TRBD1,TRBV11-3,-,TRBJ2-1,CASSPRTGENEQFF,TGTGCCAGCAGCCCAAGGACAGGGGAGAATGAGCAGTTCTTC
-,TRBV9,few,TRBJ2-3,CASSVAVDSTYTQYF,TGTGCCAGCAGCGTAGCGGTTGATAGCACATATACGCAGTATTTT
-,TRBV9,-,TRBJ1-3,CASSVAPGNGNTIYF,TGTGCCAGCAGCGTAGCACCGGGGAACGGAAACACCATATATTTT
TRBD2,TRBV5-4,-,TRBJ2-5,CASSLRLAGEETQYF,TGTGCCAGCAGCTTGCGGTTAGCGGGAGAAGAGACCCAGTACTTC
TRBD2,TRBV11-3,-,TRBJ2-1,CASSPGLAGGAGNEQFF,TGTGCCAGCAGCCCCGGACTAGCGGGAGGGGCTGGGAATGAGCAGTTCTTC
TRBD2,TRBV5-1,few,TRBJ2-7,CASSRTSGGAGHEQYF,TGCGCCAGCAGCCGGACTAGCGGGGGGGCCGGGCACGAGCAGTACTTC
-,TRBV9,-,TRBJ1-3,CASSPFGTGSSGNTIYF,TGTGCCAGCAGCCCCTTTGGAACAGGCAGCTCTGGAAACACCATATATTTT
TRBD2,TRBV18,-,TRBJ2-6,CASSRGGSGSGANVLTF,TGTGCCAGCTCCCGGGGGGGGAGTGGCTCTGGGGCCAACGTCCTGACTTTC
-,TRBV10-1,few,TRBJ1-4,CASSMIQGEKLFF,TGCGCCAGCAGTATGATCCAGGGTGAAAAACTGTTTTTT
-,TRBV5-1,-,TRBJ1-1,CASSFQALNTEAFF,TGCGCCAGCAGCTTTCAGGCCCTAAACACTGAAGCTTTCTTT
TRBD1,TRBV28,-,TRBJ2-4,CASISADRAGLQYF,TGTGCCAGCATCTCGGCGGACAGGGCGGGATTACAGTACTTC
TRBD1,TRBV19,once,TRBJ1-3,CASIPSTGYSGNTIYF,TGTGCCAGTATTCCTTCGACAGGGTACTCTGGAAACACCATATATTTT
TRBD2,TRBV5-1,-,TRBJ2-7,CASSPGLAGVEQYF,TGCGCCAGCAGCCCGGGACTAGCGGGGGTCGAGCAGTACTTC
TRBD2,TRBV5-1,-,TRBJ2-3,CASSLAASGSTDTQYF,TGCGCCAGCAGCTTGGCGGCTAGCGGAAGCACAGATACGCAGTATTTT
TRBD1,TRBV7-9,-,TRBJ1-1,CASSFLSGQGNTEAFF,TGTGCCAGCAGCTTTCTAAGCGGACAGGGGAACACTGAAGCTTTCTTT
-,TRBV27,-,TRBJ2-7,CASSLSRYRGSHEQYF,TGTGCCAGCAGTTTATCGAGGTACCGGGGTAGCCACGAGCAGTACTTC
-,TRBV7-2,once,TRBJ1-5,CASSVHRASQPQHF,TGTGCCAGCAGCGTCCACAGGGCGTCTCAGCCCCAGCATTTT
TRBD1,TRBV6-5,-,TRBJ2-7,CASTPGQFYEQYF,TGTGCCAGCACCCCGGGACAGTTCTACGAGCAGTACTTC
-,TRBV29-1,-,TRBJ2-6,CSVVGGAGANVLTF,TGCAGCGTTGTTGGCGGCGCTGGGGCCAACGTCCTGACTTTC
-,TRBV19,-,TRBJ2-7,CASSPGQSPLGYEQYF,TGTGCCAGTAGCCCAGGACAGTCCCCGCTAGGGTACGAGCAGTACTTC
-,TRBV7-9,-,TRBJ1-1,CASSLGQLNTEAFF,TGTGCCAGCAGCTTAGGACAGCTAAACACTGAAGCTTTCTTT
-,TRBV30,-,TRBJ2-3,CAWSPGTDTQYF,TGTGCCTGGAGTCCCGGCACAGATACGCAGTATTTT
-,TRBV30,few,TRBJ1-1,CAWSRTGDRTEAFF,TGTGCCTGGAGCCGAACAGGCGATAGGACTGAAGCTTTCTTT
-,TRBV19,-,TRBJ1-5,CASSFGQFNQPQHF,TGTGCCAGTAGTTTCGGACAGTTTAATCAGCCCCAGCATTTT
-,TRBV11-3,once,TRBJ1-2,CASSHKRTADYGYTF,TGTGCCAGCAGCCATAAAAGGACAGCGGACTATGGCTACACCTTC
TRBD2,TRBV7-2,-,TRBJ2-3,CASSLGSGGGNTQYF,TGTGCCAGCAGCTTAGGTAGCGGGGGAGGGAATACGCAGTATTTT
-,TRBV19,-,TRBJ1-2,CASTNLGRIGDYGYTF,TGTGCCAGTACCAACCTCGGTCGCATAGGGGACTATGGCTACACCTTC
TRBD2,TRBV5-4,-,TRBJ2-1,CASSGGASGSTYNEQFF,TGTGCCAGCAGCGGGGGTGCTAGCGGGAGTACCTACAATGAGCAGTTCTTC
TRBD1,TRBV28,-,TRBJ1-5,CASSLTGVGQPQHF,TGTGCCAGCAGTTTAACAGGGGTGGGTCAGCCCCAGCATTTT
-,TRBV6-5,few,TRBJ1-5,CASSLQGGNQPQHF,TGTGCCAGCAGTTTGCAGGGTGGCAATCAGCCCCAGCATTTT
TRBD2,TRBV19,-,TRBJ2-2,CATREGTGELFF,TGTGCCACCCGGGAGGGCACCGGGGAGCTGTTTTTT
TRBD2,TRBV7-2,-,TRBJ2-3,CASSPQREGRADTQYF,TGTGCCAGCAGCCCCCAGCGGGAGGGCCGCGCAGATACGCAGTATTTT
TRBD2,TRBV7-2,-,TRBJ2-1,CASSLDPLRSGGDNEQFF,TGTGCCAGCAGCTTAGACCCCCTGCGGAGCGGGGGGGACAATGAGCAGTTCTTC
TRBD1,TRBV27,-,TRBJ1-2,CASSEQGADGYTF,TGTGCCAGCAGCGAACAGGGGGCGGACGGCTACACCTTC
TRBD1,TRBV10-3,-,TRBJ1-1,CAISSSGGNTEAFF,TGTGCCATCAGTAGCTCAGGGGGTAACACTGAAGCTTTCTTT
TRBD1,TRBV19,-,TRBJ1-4,CASSANRGEKLFF,TGTGCCAGTAGTGCAAACAGGGGTGAAAAACTGTTTTTT